This T cell receptor beta chain was sequenced for a study of T-cell memory formation after mild COVID-19. Study-wide findings and caveats: Second-wave clones reaching peak frequency on day 37 lacked confirmed SARS-CoV-2 specificity. Most CD4+ clones that shrank were in CM and EM, while CD8+ ones turned up in EMRA. The finding that pre-infection memory included some responding clones suggested that cross-reactive memory joined. There was a balanced CD4/CD8 profile in clones contracting day 15 to 85, and later expanders leaned CD4+.

Trimming removed 0 bases from V and 0 bases from J, with 9 bases in between. The CDR3 is made up of 16 amino acids. Germline V lookup: CDR1 MGHRA, CDR2 YSYEKL. From the 5' RACE reads, TCRdb called clonotypes with MiXCR, one entry per CDR3 protein. Here the sample spans 500,000 to 650,000 distinct CDR3 sequences, about 20% being singletons. About this clonotype: Antigen unknown.

Input material: PBMCs or a T cell subset sorted from them (not recorded which). The sequence was collected from an adult woman who had mild COVID-19 (a few samples of this study predate the infection). Cell type and time point are not known. The chain links TRBV4-1 to TRBJ1-3, with no clear D. The CDR3: CASSQEDGSSGNTIYF. The CDR3 DNA reads TGCGCCAGCAGCCAAGAAGACGGGAGCTCTGGAAACACCATATATTTT.